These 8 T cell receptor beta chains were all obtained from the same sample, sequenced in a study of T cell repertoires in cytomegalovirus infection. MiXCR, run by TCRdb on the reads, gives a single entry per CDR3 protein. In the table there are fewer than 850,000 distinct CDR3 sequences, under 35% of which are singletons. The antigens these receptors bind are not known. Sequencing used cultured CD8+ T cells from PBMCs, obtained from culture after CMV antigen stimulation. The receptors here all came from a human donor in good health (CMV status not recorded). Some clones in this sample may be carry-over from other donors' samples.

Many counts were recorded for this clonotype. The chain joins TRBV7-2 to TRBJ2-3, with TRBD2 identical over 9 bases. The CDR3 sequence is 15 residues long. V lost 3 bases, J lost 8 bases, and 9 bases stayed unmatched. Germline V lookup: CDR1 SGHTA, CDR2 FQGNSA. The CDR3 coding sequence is TGTGCCAGCAGCTTTATTAGCGGGGGTGGTGGTACGCAGTATTTT. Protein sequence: CASSFISGGGGTQYF.

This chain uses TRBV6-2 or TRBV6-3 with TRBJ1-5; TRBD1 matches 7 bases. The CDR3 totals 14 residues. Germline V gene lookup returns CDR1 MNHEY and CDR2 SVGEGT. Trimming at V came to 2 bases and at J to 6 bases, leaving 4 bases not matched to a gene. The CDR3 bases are TGTGCCAGCAGTTACAGGGGGCTCCTTCAGCCCCAGCATTTT. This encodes CASSYRGLLQPQHF.

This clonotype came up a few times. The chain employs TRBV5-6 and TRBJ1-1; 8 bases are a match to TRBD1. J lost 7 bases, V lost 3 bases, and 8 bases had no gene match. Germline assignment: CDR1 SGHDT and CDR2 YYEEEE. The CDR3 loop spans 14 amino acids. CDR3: CASSSGQGFYEAFF. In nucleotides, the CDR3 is TGTGCCAGCAGCTCTGGACAGGGATTCTATGAAGCTTTCTTT.

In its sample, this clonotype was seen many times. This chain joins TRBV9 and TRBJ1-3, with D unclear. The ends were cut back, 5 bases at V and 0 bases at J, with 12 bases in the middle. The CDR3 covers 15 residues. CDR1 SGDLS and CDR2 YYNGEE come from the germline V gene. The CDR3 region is CASRGQADSGNTIYF. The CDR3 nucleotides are TGTGCCAGCAGGGGCCAGGCTGACTCTGGAAACACCATATATTTT.

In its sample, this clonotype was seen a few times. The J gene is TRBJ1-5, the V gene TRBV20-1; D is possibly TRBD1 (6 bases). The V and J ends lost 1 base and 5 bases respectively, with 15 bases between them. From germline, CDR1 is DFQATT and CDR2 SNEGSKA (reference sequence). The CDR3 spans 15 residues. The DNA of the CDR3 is TGCAGTGCTAGAGGTGGTATACAGGGCGATCAGCCCCAGCATTTT. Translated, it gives CSARGGIQGDQPQHF.

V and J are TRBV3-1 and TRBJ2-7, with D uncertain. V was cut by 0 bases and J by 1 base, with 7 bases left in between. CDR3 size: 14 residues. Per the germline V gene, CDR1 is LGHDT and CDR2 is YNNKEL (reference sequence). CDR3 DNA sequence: TGTGCCAGCAGCCAAGATGACACTTCCTACGAGCAGTACGTC. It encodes CASSQDDTSYEQYV.

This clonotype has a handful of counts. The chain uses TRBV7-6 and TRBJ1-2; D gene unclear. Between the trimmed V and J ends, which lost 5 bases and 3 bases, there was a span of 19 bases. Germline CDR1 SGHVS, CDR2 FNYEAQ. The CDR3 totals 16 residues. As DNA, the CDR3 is TGTGCCAGCAGCCCCACGGACGGATTAGGCTACTATGGCTACACCTTC. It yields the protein CASSPTDGLGYYGYTF.

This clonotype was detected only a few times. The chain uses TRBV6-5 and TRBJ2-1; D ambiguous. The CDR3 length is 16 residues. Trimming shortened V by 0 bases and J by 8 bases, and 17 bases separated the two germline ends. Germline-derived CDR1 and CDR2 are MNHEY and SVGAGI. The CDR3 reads CASSYSQIPQVDEQFF. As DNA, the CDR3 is TGTGCCAGCAGTTACTCACAGATCCCCCAGGTGGATGAGCAGTTCTTC.